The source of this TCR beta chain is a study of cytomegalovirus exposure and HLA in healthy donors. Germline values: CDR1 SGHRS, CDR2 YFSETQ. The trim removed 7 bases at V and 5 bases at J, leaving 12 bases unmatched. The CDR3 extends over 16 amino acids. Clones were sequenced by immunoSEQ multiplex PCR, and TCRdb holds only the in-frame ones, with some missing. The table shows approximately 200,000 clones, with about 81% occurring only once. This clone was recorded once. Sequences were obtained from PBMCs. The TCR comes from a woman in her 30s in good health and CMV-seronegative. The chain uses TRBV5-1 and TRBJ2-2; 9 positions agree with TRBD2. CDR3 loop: CASSSQAGGQTGELFF. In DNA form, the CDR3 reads TGCGCCAGCTCCTCCCAGGCGGGGGGGCAGACCGGGGAGCTGTTTTTT.